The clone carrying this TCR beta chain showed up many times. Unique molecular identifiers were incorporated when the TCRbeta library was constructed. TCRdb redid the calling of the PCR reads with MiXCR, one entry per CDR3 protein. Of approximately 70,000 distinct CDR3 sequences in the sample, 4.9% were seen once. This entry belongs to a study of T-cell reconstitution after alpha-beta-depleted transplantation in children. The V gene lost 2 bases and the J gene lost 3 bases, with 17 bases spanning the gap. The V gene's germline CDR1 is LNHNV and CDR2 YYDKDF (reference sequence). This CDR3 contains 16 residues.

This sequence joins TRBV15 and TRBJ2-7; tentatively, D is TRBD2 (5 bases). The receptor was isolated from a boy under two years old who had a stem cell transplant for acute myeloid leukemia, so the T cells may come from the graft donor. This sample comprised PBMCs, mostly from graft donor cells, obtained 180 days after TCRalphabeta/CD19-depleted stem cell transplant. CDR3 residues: CATSRTPGILNYEQYF. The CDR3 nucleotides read TGTGCCACCAGCAGAACCCCCGGGATACTTAACTACGAGCAGTACTTC.